This T cell receptor beta chain derives from a study of regulatory T cells in long-lasting Graves disease. Germline values: CDR1 LGHDT, CDR2 YNNKEL (reference sequence). The CDR3 runs 16 residues. The V gene lost 0 bases and the J gene lost 2 bases, with 13 bases spanning the gap. As for time point: persistent/refractory GD, antithyroid drugs over 5 years with positive TRAb. Construction of the TCR library relied on RNA isolated from PBMCs. This clonotype turned up a few times. CDR3-region Arm-PCR and iRepertoire HTBI primers produced the TCR beta libraries. TCRdb used MiXCR to reprocess the multiplex PCR reads, holding one entry per CDR3 protein. The sample yields a few hundred thousand distinct CDR3 sequences, 20% to 25% seen once.

The rearrangement links TRBV3-1 to TRBJ2-5, with D unclear. This clonotype was obtained from a female donor with Graves disease. Sequences were derived from peripheral blood mononuclear cells (PBMCs), sampled when the disease was refractory, from a patient treated with antithyroid drugs. The CDR3 nucleotides read TGTGCCAGCAGCCAAGATTTTCGGTTTAAACAAGAGACCCAGTACTTC. It codes for CASSQDFRFKQETQYF.